This T cell receptor (beta chain) appears in the sequencing data of a study of human CD8 memory T cell subsets. Study-level findings and limits: Of all T cell receptor chains, just the beta chains were sequenced in this study. A similarly high level of diversity characterized stem-like memory and precursor exhausted T cells, unlike effector memory cells. Overlapping only minimally, the repertoires of stem-like memory and precursor exhausted T cells were largely separate from each other.

The CDR3 loop spans 15 amino acids. Germline-derived CDR1 and CDR2 are MNHNY and SVGAGI (reference sequence). Libraries for TCR beta were constructed using UMI-labeled 5' RACE. TCRdb derives one entry per CDR3 protein from the 5' RACE reads, leaving out DNA. The table gives about 6,700 distinct CDR3 sequences; the top ten clones make up roughly a fifth of it. This clonotype is labeled medium-sized based on frequency. Its antigen is unknown. TPEX cells were exhausted-like CCR7+ PD-1+ TIGIT+ early memory CD8+ T cells. Negative magnetic separation enriched total CD8+ T cells. The receptor was derived from a human donor in good health. Sequenced material: CD8+ T cells from PBMCs. The J gene is TRBJ1-6, the V gene TRBV6-6. The CDR3 sequence is CASSYSLERNSPLHF.